What follows are 19 T cell receptor beta chains derived from one specimen sequenced in a study of blood T cell repertoires in COVID-19 (dated by TCRdb to 2018 to 2021). The method behind the library was the immunoSEQ multiplex PCR assay. In TCRdb, the immuneACCESS table is reduced to in-frame sequences with V and J assigned. These tables do not hold every clone; where another copy was compared, an unresolved V gene accounts for under half, and the others remain unexplained. The sample records 150,000 or so clones, over 80% of which are singletons. The ten top clones hold about 6% of the sample. Sequencing was done on a sample of peripheral blood. Receptor source: a man aged 80 or over with acute or convalescent COVID-19.

The chain uses TRBV2 and TRBJ2-3; 12 bases fit TRBD2. This CDR3 spans 16 amino acids. The trim removed 4 bases at V and 2 bases at J, leaving 4 bases unmatched. CDR1 SNHLY and CDR2 FYNNEI come from the germline V gene. CDR3 DNA: TGTGCCAGCAGTGTACTAGCGGGGGGATCCACAGATACGCAGTATTTT. Residues: CASSVLAGGSTDTQYF.

This clone has more than one count but fewer than ten. The V gene is TRBV18, the J gene TRBJ1-2; 7 bases align to TRBD1. The V segment lost 5 bases and the J segment 4 bases; nucleotides outside the gene matches: 4. This CDR3 is built from 13 residues. CDR1 is KGHSH, CDR2 LQKENI, per germline. The CDR3 DNA is TGTGCCAGCTCAGCCGGGACAGCCTATGGCTACACCTTC. This sequence encodes CASSAGTAYGYTF.

The V gene is TRBV30, the J gene TRBJ2-1, with D perhaps TRBD2 (8 bases). The length of the CDR3 is 14 residues. Per the germline V gene, CDR1 is GTSNPN and CDR2 is SVGIG (reference sequence). The V and J ends lost 3 bases and 4 bases respectively, with 13 bases between them. The CDR3 region is CAWRGGGRYNEQFF. The CDR3 bases are TGTGCCTGGAGAGGGGGCGGGAGGTACAATGAGCAGTTCTTC.

This clone was seen just once. V usage is TRBV6-1 and J usage is TRBJ1-3; D might be TRBD1 (5 bases). Trimming took off 1 base at V and 0 bases at J, with 10 bases between the two ends. CDR3 length equals 16 residues. The germline gives CDR1 MNHNS, CDR2 SASEGT. Here the CDR3 DNA reads TGTGCCAGCAGTGAAGTCCGGGGACTCTCTGGAAACACCATATATTTT. Residues: CASSEVRGLSGNTIYF.

The chain employs TRBV28 and TRBJ1-1; possibly TRBD1 for D (5 bases). CDR3 length: 16 amino acids. Germline assignment: CDR1 MDHEN and CDR2 SYDVKM. V shed 6 bases and J shed 6 bases, with 23 bases lying between them. The CDR3 coding sequence is TGTGCCAGCAGACATAAGCAGGGATTTTCTCAGGCTGAAGCTTTCTTT. It specifies CASRHKQGFSQAEAFF.

This clone was detected once. The CDR3 DNA sequence: TGTGCCACCAGCCCCGGGACAGGGTCCCCGCGGGGAAACACCATATATTTT. As protein: CATSPGTGSPRGNTIYF. The V gene is TRBV24-1, the J gene TRBJ1-3; 9 bases map to TRBD1. V lost 7 bases, J lost 4 bases, and 13 bases stayed unmatched. Germline CDR1 is KGHDR and CDR2 is SFDVKD. CDR3 size: 17 residues.

The chain links TRBV5-1 to TRBJ1-6, with D possibly matching TRBD1 (6 bases). CDR1 and CDR2 from the germline V gene are SGHRS and YFSETQ. The CDR3 is 14 amino acids. V was cut by 0 bases and J by 8 bases, with 9 bases left in between. As DNA, the CDR3 is TGCGCCAGCAGCTTGGCACAGGGAGATTCACCCCTCCACTTT. Protein: CASSLAQGDSPLHF.

In this sample, this clone turned up a few times. Here the CDR3 DNA reads TGTGCCAGCAGCCAAGGTTCAGGAACCTCTAACTATGGCTACACCTTC. Translation gives CASSQGSGTSNYGYTF. V usage is TRBV3-1 (or the pseudogene TRBV3-2) and J usage is TRBJ1-2; D gene unclear. Germline CDR1 reads LGHDT; CDR2 reads YNNKEL (reference sequence). This CDR3 comprises 16 residues. Trimming took 1 base from V and 0 from J, leaving 12 bases between them.

This clone was counted a single time. This chain links TRBV6-5 with TRBJ1-2, with 8 bases lining up with TRBD1. This CDR3 has 14 residues. V lost 6 bases and J lost 3; bases outside the gene matches: 6. Per germline, CDR1 MNHEY and CDR2 SVGAGI. The CDR3 region has the DNA TGTGCCAGCAGAAGGACAGGGAACGACTATGGCTACACCTTC. This codes for CASRRTGNDYGYTF.

V gene TRBV5-1 combines with J gene TRBJ2-7; 9 nucleotides match TRBD1. Unmatched junction bases numbered 5, after V lost 0 bases and J lost 7 bases. The V gene's germline CDR1 is SGHRS and CDR2 YFSETQ. The CDR3 covers 14 residues. The CDR3: CASSLAGQGEEQYF. DNA of the CDR3: TGCGCCAGCAGCTTGGCGGGACAGGGAGAAGAGCAGTACTTC.

The chain is built from TRBV5-1 and TRBJ1-1; 7 bases map to TRBD1. This CDR3 region has 14 residues. Per germline, CDR1 SGHRS and CDR2 YFSETQ. V lost 6 bases to trimming and J lost 0 bases; unmatched junction nucleotides: 5. The CDR3 DNA sequence: TGCGCCAGCAAGGCAGGGGGGATGAACACTGAAGCTTTCTTT. This encodes CASKAGGMNTEAFF.

The chain employs TRBV5-6 and TRBJ2-1; D is undetermined. Germline CDR1 SGHDT, CDR2 YYEEEE. The CDR3 runs to 14 residues. The ends were cut back, 4 bases at V and 9 bases at J, with 17 bases in the middle. CDR3: CASSPWAAQSEQFF. The CDR3 DNA is TGTGCCAGCAGCCCTTGGGCTGCCCAATCTGAGCAGTTCTTC.

This clone has only a few counts. This sequence joins TRBV18 and TRBJ1-2; a weak D match, TRBD1 (5 bases). The germline V gene has CDR1 KGHSH and CDR2 LQKENI. The CDR3 runs to 13 residues. Between the trimmed V and J ends, which lost 3 bases and 6 bases, there was a span of 11 bases. The CDR3 loop reads CASSPSRDNGYTF. The CDR3, as DNA: TGTGCCAGCTCACCCAGCAGGGATAATGGCTACACCTTC.

The V gene is TRBV5-5, the J gene TRBJ2-3; TRBD2 might be the D (5 bases). There are 16 residues in the CDR3. CDR1 and CDR2 (germline): SGHKS, YYEKEE (reference sequence). V lost 2 bases, J lost 2 bases, and 15 bases lay in between. CDR3 residues: CASSFSGNSDTDTQYF. CDR3 sequence (DNA): TGTGCCAGCAGCTTTTCTGGGAATAGCGACACAGATACGCAGTATTTT.

The chain has TRBV5-1 and TRBJ1-1; maybe TRBD1 (5 bases). V lost 4 bases and J lost 1, with 11 bases in between. The CDR3 loop spans 14 amino acids. Germline V lookup: CDR1 SGHRS, CDR2 YFSETQ. This chain's CDR3 is CASSEDTQNTEAFF. The CDR3 DNA is TGCGCCAGCAGCGAGGACACCCAGAACACTGAAGCTTTCTTT.

The chain employs TRBV6-1 and TRBJ1-6, with unresolved D. The CDR3 runs to 16 residues. Looked up from germline, CDR1 is MNHNS and CDR2 is SASEGT. Trimming shortened V by 4 bases and J by 0 bases, and 10 bases separated the two germline ends. CDR3 protein: CASSVKLSSYNSPLHF. CDR3 DNA: TGTGCCAGCAGTGTCAAGCTGAGCTCCTATAATTCACCCCTCCACTTT.

V and J are TRBV3-1 (or the pseudogene TRBV3-2) and TRBJ2-2; TRBD2 is a possible D gene (6 bases). V shed 6 bases and J shed 4 bases, with 12 bases lying between them. Germline V gives CDR1 LGHDT, CDR2 YNNKEL (reference sequence). The CDR3 covers 14 residues. This chain's CDR3 is CASRIAEGTGELFF. Here the CDR3 DNA reads TGTGCCAGCAGGATAGCGGAAGGCACCGGGGAGCTGTTTTTT.

This chain links TRBV15 with TRBJ2-3; D not certain. The ends were cut back, 2 bases at V and 3 bases at J, with 6 bases in the middle. CDR3 size: 13 residues. Germline assignment: CDR1 LNHNV and CDR2 YYDKDF (reference sequence). The CDR3 sequence: CATSRLITDTQYF. DNA for the CDR3: TGTGCCACCAGCAGACTAATAACAGATACGCAGTATTTT. Drawing the rest from reference TRBV15 and TRBJ2-3, the complete variable domain is DAMVIQNPRYQVTQFGKPVTLSCSQTLNHNVMYWYQQKSSQAPKLLFHYYDKDFNNEADTPDNFQSRRPNTSFCFLDIRSPGLGDTAMYLCATSRLITDTQYFGPGTRLTVL.

The chain carries TRBV7-2 and TRBJ2-3; tentative D call: TRBD2 (6 bases). V shed 1 base and J shed 0 bases, with 11 bases lying between them. CDR1 and CDR2 from the germline V gene are SGHTA and FQGNSA. The CDR3 sequence is 16 residues long. DNA for the CDR3: TGTGCCAGCAGCTTAGGTCGCGGGGCTAGCACAGATACGCAGTATTTT. Amino acid sequence: CASSLGRGASTDTQYF.